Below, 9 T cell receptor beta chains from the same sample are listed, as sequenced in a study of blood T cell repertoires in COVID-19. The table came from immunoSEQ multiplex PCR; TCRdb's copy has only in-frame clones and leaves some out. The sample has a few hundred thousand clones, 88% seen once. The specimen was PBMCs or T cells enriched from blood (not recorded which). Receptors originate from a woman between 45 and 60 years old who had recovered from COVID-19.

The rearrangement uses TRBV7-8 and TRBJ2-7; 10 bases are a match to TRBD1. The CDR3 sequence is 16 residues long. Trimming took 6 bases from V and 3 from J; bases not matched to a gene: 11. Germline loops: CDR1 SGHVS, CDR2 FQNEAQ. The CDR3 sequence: CASRPNTGTGVYEQYF. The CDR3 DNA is TGTGCCAGCAGACCTAACACCGGGACAGGGGTCTACGAGCAGTACTTC.

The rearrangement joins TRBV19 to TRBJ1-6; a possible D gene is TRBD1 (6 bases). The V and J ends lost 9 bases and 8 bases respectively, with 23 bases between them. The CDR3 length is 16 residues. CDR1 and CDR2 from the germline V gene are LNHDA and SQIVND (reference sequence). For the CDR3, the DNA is TGTGCCAGCTCTAATATCAGGGGTTCTGTGGATTCACCCCTCCACTTT. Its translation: CASSNIRGSVDSPLHF.

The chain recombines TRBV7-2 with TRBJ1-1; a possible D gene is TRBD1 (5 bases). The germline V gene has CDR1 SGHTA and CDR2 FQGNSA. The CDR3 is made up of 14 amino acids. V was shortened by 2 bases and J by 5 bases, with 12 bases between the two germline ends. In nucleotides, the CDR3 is TGTGCCAGCAGCTTAATGAGGGGACTGACTGAAGCTTTCTTT. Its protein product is CASSLMRGLTEAFF.

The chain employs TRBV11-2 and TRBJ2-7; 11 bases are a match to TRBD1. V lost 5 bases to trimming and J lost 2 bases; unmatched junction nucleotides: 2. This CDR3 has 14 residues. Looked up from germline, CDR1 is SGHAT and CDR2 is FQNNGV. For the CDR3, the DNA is TGTGCCAGCAGCCAGGGACAGGGGGCCTACGAGCAGTACTTC. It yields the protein CASSQGQGAYEQYF.

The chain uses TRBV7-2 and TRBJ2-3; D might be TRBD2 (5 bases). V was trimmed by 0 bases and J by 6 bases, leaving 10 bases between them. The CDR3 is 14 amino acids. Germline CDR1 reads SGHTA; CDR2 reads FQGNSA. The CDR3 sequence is CASSLALATDTQYF. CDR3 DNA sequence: TGTGCCAGCAGCTTAGCTCTAGCTACCGATACGCAGTATTTT.

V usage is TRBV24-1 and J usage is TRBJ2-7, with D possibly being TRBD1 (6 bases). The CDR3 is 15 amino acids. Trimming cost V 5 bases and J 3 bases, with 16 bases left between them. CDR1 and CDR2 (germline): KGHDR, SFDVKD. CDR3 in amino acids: CATSAGNTGIYEQYF. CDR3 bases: TGTGCCACCAGTGCGGGAAACACAGGGATCTACGAGCAGTACTTC.

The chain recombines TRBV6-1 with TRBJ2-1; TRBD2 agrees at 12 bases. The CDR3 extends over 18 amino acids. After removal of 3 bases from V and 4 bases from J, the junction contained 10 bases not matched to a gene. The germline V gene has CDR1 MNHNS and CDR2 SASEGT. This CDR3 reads CASSDRLAGVTSYNEQFF. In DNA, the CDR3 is TGTGCCAGCAGTGATCGACTAGCGGGGGTTACCTCGTACAATGAGCAGTTCTTC.

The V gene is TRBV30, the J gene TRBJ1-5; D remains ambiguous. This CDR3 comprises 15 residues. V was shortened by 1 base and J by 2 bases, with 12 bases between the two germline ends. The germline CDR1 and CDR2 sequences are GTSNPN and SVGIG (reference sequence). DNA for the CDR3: TGTGCCTGGAGTGACCAAGCGATGGGCAATCAGCCCCAGCATTTT. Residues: CAWSDQAMGNQPQHF. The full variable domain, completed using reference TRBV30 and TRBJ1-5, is SQTIHQWPATLVQPVGSPLSLECTVEGTSNPNLYWYRQAAGRGLQLLFYSVGIGQISSEVPQNLSASRPQDRQFILSSKKLLLSDSGFYLCAWSDQAMGNQPQHFGDGTRLSIL.

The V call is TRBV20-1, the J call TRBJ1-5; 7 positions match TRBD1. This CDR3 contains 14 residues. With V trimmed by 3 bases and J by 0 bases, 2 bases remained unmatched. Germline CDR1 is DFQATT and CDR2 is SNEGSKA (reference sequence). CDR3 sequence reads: CSASRDSSNQPQHF. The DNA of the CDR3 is TGCAGTGCTAGTAGGGACAGTAGCAATCAGCCCCAGCATTTT.